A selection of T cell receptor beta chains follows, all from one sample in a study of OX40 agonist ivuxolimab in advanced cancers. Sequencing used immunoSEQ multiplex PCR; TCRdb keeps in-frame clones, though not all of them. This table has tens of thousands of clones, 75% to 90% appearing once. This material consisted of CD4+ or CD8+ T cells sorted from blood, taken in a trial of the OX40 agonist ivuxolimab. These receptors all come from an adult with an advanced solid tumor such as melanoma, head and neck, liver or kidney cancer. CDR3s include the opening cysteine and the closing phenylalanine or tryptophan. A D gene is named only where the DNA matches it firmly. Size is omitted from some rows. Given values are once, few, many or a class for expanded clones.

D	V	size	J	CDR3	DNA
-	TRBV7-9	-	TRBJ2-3	CASSPKEAGWDTQYF	TGTGCCAGCAGCCCAAAGGAGGCCGGGTGGGATACGCAGTATTTT
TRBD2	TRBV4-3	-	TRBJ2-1	CASSQLAGGQYNEQFF	TGCGCCAGCAGCCAACTAGCGGGGGGCCAATACAATGAGCAGTTCTTC
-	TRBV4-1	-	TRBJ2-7	CASSQDKEEVSYEQYF	TGCGCCAGCAGCCAAGATAAGGAGGAAGTTTCCTACGAGCAGTACTTC
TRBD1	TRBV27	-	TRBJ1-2	CASSVTTGGARGYTF	TGTGCCAGCAGCGTAACGACAGGGGGCGCAAGGGGCTACACCTTC
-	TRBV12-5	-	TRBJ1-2	CASGPLEGNYGYTF	TGTGCTAGTGGTCCCCTGGAAGGGAACTATGGCTACACCTTC
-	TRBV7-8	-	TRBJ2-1	CASSPYNEQFF	TGTGCCAGCAGCCCCTACAATGAGCAGTTCTTC
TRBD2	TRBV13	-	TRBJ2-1	CASSVGLAGINEQFF	TGTGCCAGCAGCGTTGGACTAGCGGGGATCAATGAGCAGTTCTTC
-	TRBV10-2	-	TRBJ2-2	CASSEIGNTGELFF	TGCGCCAGCAGTGAAATCGGGAACACCGGGGAGCTGTTTTTT
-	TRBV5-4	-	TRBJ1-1	CASSLGTEAFF	TGTGCCAGCAGCTTGGGCACTGAAGCTTTCTTT
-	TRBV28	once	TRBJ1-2	CASSLADTGTYGYTF	TGTGCCAGCAGTTTAGCGGATACAGGAACGTATGGCTACACCTTC
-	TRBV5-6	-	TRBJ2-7	CASSLGTAKDASYEQYF	TGTGCCAGCAGCTTGGGCACCGCGAAAGACGCCTCCTACGAGCAGTACTTC
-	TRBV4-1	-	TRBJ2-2	CASSQKDLRLTYNTGELFF	TGCGCCAGCAGCCAAAAAGACCTCCGGCTAACTTATAACACCGGGGAGCTGTTTTTT
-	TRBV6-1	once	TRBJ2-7	CASSEVGDLDEQYF	TGTGCCAGCAGTGAGGTCGGGGACTTGGACGAGCAGTACTTC
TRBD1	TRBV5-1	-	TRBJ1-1	CASRQGAIPLNTEAFF	TGCGCCAGTCGACAGGGGGCTATCCCTTTGAACACTGAAGCTTTCTTT
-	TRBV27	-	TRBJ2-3	CASSIIQGADTQYF	TGTGCCAGCAGTATTATCCAAGGGGCAGATACGCAGTATTTT
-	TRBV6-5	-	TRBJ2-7	CASSYSGDVGFYEQYF	TGTGCCAGCAGTTACTCAGGGGATGTTGGATTTTACGAGCAGTACTTC
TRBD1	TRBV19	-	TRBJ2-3	CASRNRDRSTDTQYF	TGTGCCAGTAGAAACCGGGACAGGAGCACAGATACGCAGTATTTT
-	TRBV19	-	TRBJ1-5	CASSISSNQPQHF	TGTGCCAGTAGTATATCGAGCAATCAGCCCCAGCATTTT
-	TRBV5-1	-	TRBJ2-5	CASSSGTFQETQYF	TGCGCCAGCAGCTCTGGGACTTTTCAAGAGACCCAGTACTTC
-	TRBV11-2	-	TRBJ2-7	CASSWGREQYF	TGTGCCAGCAGCTGGGGGCGGGAGCAGTACTTC
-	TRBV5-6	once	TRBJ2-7	CASSLATRAQGFSYEQYF	TGTGCCAGCAGCTTGGCCACTCGAGCACAGGGTTTTTCCTACGAGCAGTACTTC
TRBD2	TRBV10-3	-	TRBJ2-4	CAISESTSGPTPKNIQYF	TGTGCCATCAGTGAGTCGACTAGCGGGCCAACCCCCAAAAACATTCAGTACTTC
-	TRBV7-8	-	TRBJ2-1	CASSPNIGSSYNEQFF	TGTGCCAGCAGCCCGAATATAGGCAGCTCCTACAATGAGCAGTTCTTC
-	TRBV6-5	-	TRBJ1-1	CASRITGNTEAFF	TGTGCCAGCAGGATAACAGGTAACACTGAAGCTTTCTTT
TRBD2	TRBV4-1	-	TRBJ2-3	CASSQSSGVGDTQYF	TGCGCCAGCAGCCAATCTAGCGGGGTGGGAGATACGCAGTATTTT
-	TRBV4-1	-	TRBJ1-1	CASSQDRTYMNTEAFF	TGCGCCAGCAGCCAAGACAGGACTTACATGAACACTGAAGCTTTCTTT
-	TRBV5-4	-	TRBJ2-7	CASSLFTGEEGTYEQYF	TGTGCCAGCAGCTTGTTTACGGGGGAGGAGGGAACCTACGAGCAGTACTTC
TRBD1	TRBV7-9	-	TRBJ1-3	CASSSSTGAGNTIYF	TGTGCCAGCAGCTCTTCGACAGGGGCTGGAAACACCATATATTTT